A single sample is the source of the 30 T cell receptor beta chains below, sequenced in a study of blood T cell repertoires in COVID-19. Only in-frame clones appear in the TCRdb table, and some are missing; sequencing was by immunoSEQ multiplex PCR. The table has about 190,000 clones, approximately 86% seen once. Specimen: peripheral blood. These receptors were collected from a man aged 30 to 39 with acute or convalescent COVID-19.

The gene calls are TRBV5-1 and TRBJ2-3, with 13 nucleotides matching TRBD2. There are 17 residues in the CDR3. Germline V gene sequence: CDR1 SGHRS, CDR2 YFSETQ. The V and J ends lost 3 bases and 2 bases, in that order; junction bases with no gene match: 6. This chain's CDR3 is CASSSGTSGDLTDTQYF. The CDR3 DNA follows: TGCGCCAGCAGCTCGGGGACTAGCGGGGACCTCACAGATACGCAGTATTTT.

J is TRBJ2-1 and V is TRBV20-1; TRBD2 might be the D (5 bases). The CDR3 length is 14 residues. Per the germline V gene, CDR1 is DFQATT and CDR2 is SNEGSKA (reference sequence). The V end lost 3 bases, the J end lost 4 bases, and 13 bases lay between the germline ends. CDR3 DNA: TGCAGTGCTAGTGGGCTAGCTGGGTACAATGAGCAGTTCTTC. It yields the protein CSASGLAGYNEQFF.

V usage is TRBV2 and J usage is TRBJ2-5; 8 bases are shared with TRBD2. J lost 2 bases, V lost 6 bases, and 8 bases had no gene match. Germline-derived CDR1 and CDR2 are SNHLY and FYNNEI. The CDR3 has 15 residues. Here the CDR3 DNA reads TGTGCCAGCAGGGGGGGACTAGGGCCTCAAGAGACCCAGTACTTC. This encodes CASRGGLGPQETQYF.

V and J are TRBV6-1 and TRBJ1-3; 8 bases match TRBD1. CDR3 length: 15 amino acids. CDR1 and CDR2 (germline): MNHNS, SASEGT. V was pared by 5 bases and J by 4 bases, with 7 bases of the junction left unmatched. The chain's CDR3 is CASSTRQGYGNTIYF. CDR3 nucleotide sequence: TGTGCCAGCAGTACCAGACAGGGGTACGGAAACACCATATATTTT.

This chain connects TRBV28 to TRBJ1-1; D may be TRBD1 (6 bases). Per germline, CDR1 MDHEN and CDR2 SYDVKM. The CDR3 contains 13 residues. V was pared by 5 bases and J by 8 bases, with 15 bases between. The CDR3: CASSPGQKPEAFF. The CDR3 DNA is TGTGCCAGCAGTCCTGGACAGAAGCCAGAAGCTTTCTTT.

This clone was counted once. This chain joins TRBV5-8 and TRBJ2-3; tentatively, D is TRBD2 (5 bases). The CDR3 runs 13 residues. CDR1 and CDR2 from the germline V gene are SGHTS and YDEGEE. The V and J ends lost 6 bases and 2 bases respectively, with 10 bases between them. CDR3 sequence (DNA): TGTGCCAGCACCCTAGGACTCACAGATACGCAGTATTTT. It codes for CASTLGLTDTQYF. Filled out from reference TRBV5-8 and TRBJ2-3, the complete variable domain reads EAGVTQSPTHLIKTRGQQATLRCSPISGHTSVYWYQQALGLGLQFLLWYDEGEERNRGNFPPRFSGRQFPNYSSELNVNALELEDSALYLCASTLGLTDTQYFGPGTRLTVL.

The V call is TRBV5-4, the J call TRBJ2-3; 9 bases agree with TRBD2. This CDR3 is 16 amino acids long. Germline trimming cut 6 bases from V and 3 bases from J; bases unmatched to any gene: 11. Germline lookup yields CDR1 SGHNT and CDR2 YYREEE (reference sequence). Written as DNA, the CDR3 is TGTGCCAGCACCGCCGGCGGGGGGGCCTTGACAGATACGCAGTATTTT. Residues: CASTAGGGALTDTQYF.

V gene TRBV18 combines with J gene TRBJ2-3; D is unresolved. Germline loops: CDR1 KGHSH, CDR2 LQKENI. The CDR3 is 12 amino acids. Trimming removed 3 bases at V and 2 bases at J, with 3 bases between. The CDR3 loop is CASSPNTDTQYF. In DNA form, the CDR3 reads TGTGCCAGCTCACCCAACACAGATACGCAGTATTTT.

This clone turned up a few times. The CDR3 region is CASSFDRDRRKDTQYF. As DNA, the CDR3 is TGTGCCAGCAGCTTCGACCGGGACAGACGAAAAGATACGCAGTATTTT. The chain employs TRBV11-2 and TRBJ2-3; 7 bases agree with TRBD1. CDR3 length: 16 residues. In germline, CDR1 is SGHAT, CDR2 FQNNGV. Germline trimming cut 3 bases from V and 5 bases from J; bases unmatched to any gene: 11.

There are a few counts of this clone. The chain has TRBV18 and TRBJ1-1; D is unresolved. Germline values: CDR1 KGHSH, CDR2 LQKENI. The V end lost 1 base, the J end lost 2 bases, and 11 bases lay between the germline ends. The CDR3 is 15 residues long. CDR3: CASSPRQQTNTEAFF. CDR3 bases: TGTGCCAGCTCACCACGTCAACAGACAAACACTGAAGCTTTCTTT.

The chain has TRBV4-2 and TRBJ1-1; D uncertain. Trimming pared 1 base from V and 1 base from J, leaving 10 bases between. Germline V gene data show CDR1 as LGHNA and CDR2 as YNFKEQ. CDR3 length: 15 amino acids. CDR3 nucleotides: TGTGCCAGCAGCCAAGGCGGCCAGACGAACACTGAAGCTTTCTTT. This codes for CASSQGGQTNTEAFF.

The chain employs TRBV27 and TRBJ2-1, with D maybe TRBD1 (7 bases). The CDR3 length is 13 residues. Trimming took 3 bases from V and 9 from J, leaving 12 bases between them. Germline V gene sequence: CDR1 MNHEY, CDR2 SMNVEV (reference sequence). CDR3 protein: CASSLGQGGEQFF. CDR3 coding DNA: TGTGCCAGCAGTTTGGGTCAGGGGGGTGAGCAGTTCTTC.

CDR3 sequence reads: CASRPQGALVTEAFF. The CDR3 nucleotides are TGTGCCAGCAGACCACAGGGGGCTTTAGTTACTGAAGCTTTCTTT. The chain couples TRBV6-4 to TRBJ1-1; TRBD1 aligns across 9 bases. The CDR3 totals 15 residues. Germline-derived CDR1 and CDR2 are MRHNA and SNTAGT. The junction had 10 bases not matched to a gene; V was cut back by 6 bases and J by 5 bases.

The V call is TRBV27, the J call TRBJ1-3, with 11 bases fitting TRBD1. J gave up 2 bases and V 8 bases, and 8 bases lay outside the gene matches. CDR3 size: 16 residues. CDR1 and CDR2 from the germline V gene are MNHEY and SMNVEV (reference sequence). The CDR3 DNA sequence: TGTGCCAGCCGACCTCGGACAGGGGGCGCTGGAAACACCATATATTTT. This translates into CASRPRTGGAGNTIYF.

This rearrangement joins TRBV5-1 to TRBJ1-3; a possible D gene is TRBD1 (5 bases). The CDR3 sequence is 14 residues long. CDR1 SGHRS and CDR2 YFSETQ come from the germline V gene. V shed 4 bases and J shed 7 bases, with 15 bases lying between them. CDR3 coding DNA: TGCGCCAGCAGCCCGGGGGGAATGGAGAACACCATATATTTT. It codes for CASSPGGMENTIYF.

This clone was seen only a few times. V gene TRBV28 combines with J gene TRBJ1-4; D call uncertain. This CDR3 comprises 16 residues. Germline V gene lookup returns CDR1 MDHEN and CDR2 SYDVKM. V lost 3 bases and J 0 bases, leaving 11 bases between the germline ends. DNA for the CDR3: TGTGCCAGCAGTTTGTACACAGCATCAACTAATGAAAAACTGTTTTTT. Protein sequence: CASSLYTASTNEKLFF.

The V and J genes are TRBV5-6 and TRBJ1-5; 9 bases fit TRBD1. Germline V gene sequence: CDR1 SGHDT, CDR2 YYEEEE. The CDR3 contains 14 residues. V dropped 4 bases and J dropped 6; count of bases not matched to a gene: 5. The CDR3 loop is CASSTQGAGQPQHF. CDR3 DNA sequence: TGTGCCAGCAGCACACAGGGGGCGGGTCAGCCCCAGCATTTT.

About this clone itself: Other nucleotide sequences from this sample produce the same CDR3. CDR3 amino acids: CASSRDSYEQYF. Here the CDR3 DNA reads TGCGCCAGCAGTCGGGACAGCTACGAGCAGTACTTC. The rearrangement links TRBV5-1 to TRBJ2-7, with 7 bases aligning to TRBD1. With V trimmed by 5 bases and J by 3 bases, 2 bases remained unmatched. Germline values: CDR1 SGHRS, CDR2 YFSETQ. This CDR3 is 12 amino acids long. Drawing the rest from reference TRBV5-1 and TRBJ2-7, the complete variable domain is KAGVTQTPRYLIKTRGQQVTLSCSPISGHRSVSWYQQTPGQGLQFLFEYFSETQRNKGNFPGRFSGRQFSNSRSEMNVSTLELGDSALYLCASSRDSYEQYFGPGTRLTVT.

The V and J genes are TRBV15 and TRBJ2-7, with 8 bases aligning to TRBD2. Germline V gene sequence: CDR1 LNHNV, CDR2 YYDKDF (reference sequence). V lost 4 bases, J lost 5 bases, and 16 bases stayed unmatched. This CDR3 comprises 17 residues. The CDR3 region has the DNA TGTGCCACCAGCACAGAGTTTGGGACTATCGGGGGGGACGAGCAGTACTTC. It specifies CATSTEFGTIGGDEQYF.

The rearrangement links TRBV5-1 to TRBJ1-1, with a weak D call TRBD1 (5 bases). The V gene's germline CDR1 is SGHRS and CDR2 YFSETQ. V was clipped by 2 bases and J by 3 bases, with 14 bases between them. The CDR3 extends over 15 amino acids. DNA for the CDR3: TGCGCCAGCAGCTTATTAGGAGGGGAGGACACTGAAGCTTTCTTT. It encodes CASSLLGGEDTEAFF.

V usage is TRBV7-6 and J usage is TRBJ1-1; 7 bases are shared with TRBD1. Germline V CDR1 and CDR2: SGHVS, FNYEAQ. The V and J ends lost 2 bases and 5 bases, in that order; junction bases with no gene match: 5. CDR3 length equals 14 residues. Written as DNA, the CDR3 is TGTGCCAGCAGCTTAACAAAGGGGGCTACTGAAGCTTTCTTT. Translation gives CASSLTKGATEAFF.

This chain uses TRBV14 with TRBJ2-1; D is unclear. V shed 4 bases and J shed 0 bases, with 10 bases lying between them. CDR1 and CDR2 from the germline V gene are SGHDN and FVKESK. This CDR3 contains 15 residues. The CDR3: CASSRVANSYNEQFF. As DNA, the CDR3 is TGTGCCAGCAGCCGTGTAGCTAACTCCTACAATGAGCAGTTCTTC.

V usage is TRBV5-1 and J usage is TRBJ2-1; D perhaps matches TRBD1 (6 bases). Germline V lookup: CDR1 SGHRS, CDR2 YFSETQ. Trimming pared 4 bases from V and 7 bases from J, leaving 9 bases between. The CDR3 runs 12 residues. In nucleotides, the CDR3 is TGCGCCAGCAGCCCGGGACAAAATGAGCAGTTCTTC. Protein product: CASSPGQNEQFF.

The chain recombines TRBV14 with TRBJ2-1; TRBD2 is a possible D gene (5 bases). V was pared by 7 bases and J by 9 bases, with 19 bases between. This CDR3 region has 14 residues. CDR1 is SGHDN and CDR2 is FVKESK in the germline V gene. In nucleotides, the CDR3 is TGTGCCAGCAAAACCTCCCCAACTAGTACTGAGCAGTTCTTC. Amino acids: CASKTSPTSTEQFF.

The V call is TRBV11-2, the J call TRBJ1-1; TRBD1 matches 8 bases. This CDR3 is built from 14 residues. Germline lookup yields CDR1 SGHAT and CDR2 FQNNGV. V dropped 1 base and J dropped 4; count of bases not matched to a gene: 2. As DNA, the CDR3 is TGTGCCAGCAGCTTAGCCGACAGGGGCACTGAAGCTTTCTTT. It is translated as CASSLADRGTEAFF.

The chain employs TRBV6-5 and TRBJ1-2; D gene uncertain. CDR1 and CDR2 from the germline V gene are MNHEY and SVGAGI. The CDR3 is made up of 14 amino acids. Trimming removed 7 bases from V and 8 bases from J, with 20 bases in between. The CDR3 region is CASTYGGGFEGYTF. The CDR3 region has the DNA TGTGCCAGCACCTACGGAGGTGGTTTCGAGGGCTACACCTTC.

The genes are TRBV15 and TRBJ2-1; 8 bases map to TRBD1. Per germline, CDR1 LNHNV and CDR2 YYDKDF (reference sequence). The CDR3 extends over 15 amino acids. Trimming cost V 4 bases and J 4 bases; bases outside gene matches: 6. CDR3 in DNA: TGTGCCACCAGCACCCGGGACAGGACGTACAATGAGCAGTTCTTC. Translating it yields CATSTRDRTYNEQFF. The full variable domain, in which reference TRBV15 and TRBJ2-1 provide the parts outside the CDR3, is DAMVIQNPRYQVTQFGKPVTLSCSQTLNHNVMYWYQQKSSQAPKLLFHYYDKDFNNEADTPDNFQSRRPNTSFCFLDIRSPGLGDTAMYLCATSTRDRTYNEQFFGPGTRLTVL.

Written as DNA, the CDR3 is TGTGCCAGCAGCTTAGCGGTCTCCACCGGAGAGACCCAGTACTTC. Its protein is CASSLAVSTGETQYF. V usage is TRBV7-9 and J usage is TRBJ2-5; D is uncertain. Germline CDR1 is SEHNR and CDR2 is FQNEAQ (reference sequence). The V end was cut by 0 bases, the J end by 4 bases, with 12 bases between. This CDR3 contains 15 residues.

The genes are TRBV19 and TRBJ1-1; possible D gene TRBD1, 6 bases. Germline lookup yields CDR1 LNHDA and CDR2 SQIVND (reference sequence). The CDR3 runs to 14 residues. V gave up 3 bases and J gave up 3 bases, with 11 bases separating them. As DNA, the CDR3 is TGTGCCAGTAGTATCCCGGGGGGCGACACTGAAGCTTTCTTT. Translating it yields CASSIPGGDTEAFF.

The rearrangement uses TRBV7-3 and TRBJ2-1, with 7 bases matching TRBD2. The CDR3 sequence is 13 residues long. Germline values: CDR1 SGHTA, CDR2 FQGTGA. The junction had 6 bases not matched to a gene; V was cut back by 4 bases and J by 9 bases. CDR3 sequence reads: CASSSVGLGEQFF. The CDR3 coding sequence is TGTGCCAGCAGCTCCGTCGGACTAGGTGAGCAGTTCTTC.